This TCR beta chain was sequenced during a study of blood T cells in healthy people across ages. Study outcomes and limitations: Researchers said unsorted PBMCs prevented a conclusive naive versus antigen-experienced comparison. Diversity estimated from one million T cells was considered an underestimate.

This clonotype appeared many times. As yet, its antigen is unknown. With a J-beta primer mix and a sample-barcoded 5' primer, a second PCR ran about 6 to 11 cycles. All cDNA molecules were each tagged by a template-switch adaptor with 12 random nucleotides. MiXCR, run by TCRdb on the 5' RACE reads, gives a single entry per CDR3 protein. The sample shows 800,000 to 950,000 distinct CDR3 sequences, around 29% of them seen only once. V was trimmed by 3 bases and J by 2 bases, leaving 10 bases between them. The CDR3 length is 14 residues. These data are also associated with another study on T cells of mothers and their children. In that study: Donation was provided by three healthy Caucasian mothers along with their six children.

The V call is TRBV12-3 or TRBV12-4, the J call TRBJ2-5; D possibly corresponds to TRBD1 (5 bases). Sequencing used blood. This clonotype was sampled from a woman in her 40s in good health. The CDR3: CASSLRRQQETQYF. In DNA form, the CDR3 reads TGTGCCAGCAGTTTGAGAAGACAGCAAGAGACCCAGTACTTC.